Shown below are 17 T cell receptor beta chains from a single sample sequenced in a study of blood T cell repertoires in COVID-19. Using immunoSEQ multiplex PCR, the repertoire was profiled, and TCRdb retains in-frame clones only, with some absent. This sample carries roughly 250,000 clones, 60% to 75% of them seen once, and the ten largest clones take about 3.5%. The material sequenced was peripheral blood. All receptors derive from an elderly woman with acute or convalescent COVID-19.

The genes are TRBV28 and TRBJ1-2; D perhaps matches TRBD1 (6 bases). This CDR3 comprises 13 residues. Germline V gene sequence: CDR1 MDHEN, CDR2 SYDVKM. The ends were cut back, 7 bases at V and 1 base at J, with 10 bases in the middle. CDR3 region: CASNPDSNYGYTF. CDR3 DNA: TGTGCCAGCAACCCGGACAGTAACTATGGCTACACCTTC.

The DNA of the CDR3 is TGCGCCAGCAGCTCAAAGGGACAGGGGGGTGAAAAACTGTTTTTT. This encodes CASSSKGQGGEKLFF. The chain joins TRBV5-1 to TRBJ1-4, with 11 bases that match TRBD1. The CDR3 is 15 residues long. V lost 3 bases and J lost 7; bases outside the gene matches: 5. Germline assignment: CDR1 SGHRS and CDR2 YFSETQ.

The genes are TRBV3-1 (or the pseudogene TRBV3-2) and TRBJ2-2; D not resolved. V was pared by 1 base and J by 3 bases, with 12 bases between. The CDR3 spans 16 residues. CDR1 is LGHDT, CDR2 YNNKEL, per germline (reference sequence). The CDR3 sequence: CASSQVLLSYTGELFF. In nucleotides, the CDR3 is TGTGCCAGCAGCCAAGTCTTGCTAAGCTACACCGGGGAGCTGTTTTTT.

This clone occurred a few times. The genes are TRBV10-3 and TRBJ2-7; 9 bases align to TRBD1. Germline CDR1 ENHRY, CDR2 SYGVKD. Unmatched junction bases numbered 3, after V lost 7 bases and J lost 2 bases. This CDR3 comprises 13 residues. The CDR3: CAIKQGAPYEQYF. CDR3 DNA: TGTGCCATCAAACAGGGGGCGCCCTACGAGCAGTACTTC.

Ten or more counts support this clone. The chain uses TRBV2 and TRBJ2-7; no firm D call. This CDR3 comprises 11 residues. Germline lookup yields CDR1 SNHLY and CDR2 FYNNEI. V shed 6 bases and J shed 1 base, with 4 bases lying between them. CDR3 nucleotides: TGTGCCAGCAGACAGTCCTACGAGCAGTACTTC. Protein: CASRQSYEQYF.

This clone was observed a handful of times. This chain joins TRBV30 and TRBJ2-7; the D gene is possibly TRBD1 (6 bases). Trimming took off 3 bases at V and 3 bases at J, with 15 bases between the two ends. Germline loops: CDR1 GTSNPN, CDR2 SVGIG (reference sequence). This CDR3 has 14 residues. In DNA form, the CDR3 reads TGTGCCTGGAGCTCCAGGGGTACGGTCTACGAGCAGTACTTC. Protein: CAWSSRGTVYEQYF.

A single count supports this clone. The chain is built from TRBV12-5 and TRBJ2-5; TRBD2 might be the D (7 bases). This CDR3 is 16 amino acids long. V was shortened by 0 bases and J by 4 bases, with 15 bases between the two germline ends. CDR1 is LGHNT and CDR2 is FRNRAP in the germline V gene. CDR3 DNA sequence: TGTGCTAGTGGTTTGGTAGTGGGGGGGCCTGGAGAGACCCAGTACTTC. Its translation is CASGLVVGGPGETQYF.

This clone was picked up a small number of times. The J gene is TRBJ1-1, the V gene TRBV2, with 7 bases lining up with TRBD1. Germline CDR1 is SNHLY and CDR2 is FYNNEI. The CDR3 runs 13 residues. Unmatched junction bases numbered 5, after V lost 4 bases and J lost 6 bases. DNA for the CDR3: TGTGCCAGCAGTGGACAGGGTCGGTCTGAAGCTTTCTTT. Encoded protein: CASSGQGRSEAFF.

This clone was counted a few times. The CDR3, as DNA: TGTGCCAGCAGCTTATTGGGCGACGAGCAGTACTTC. Translating it yields CASSLLGDEQYF. The V call is TRBV7-8, the J call TRBJ2-7; D is uncertain. V was clipped by 2 bases and J by 5 bases, with 7 bases between them. The CDR3 has 12 amino acids. Per germline, CDR1 SGHVS and CDR2 FQNEAQ.

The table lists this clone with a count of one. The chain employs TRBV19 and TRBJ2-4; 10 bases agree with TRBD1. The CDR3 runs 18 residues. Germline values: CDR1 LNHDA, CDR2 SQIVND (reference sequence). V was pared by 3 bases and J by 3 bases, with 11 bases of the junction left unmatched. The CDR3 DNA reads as TGTGCCAGTAGTATTGGGTGGGGACAGGGGAACGGCAAAAACATTCAGTACTTC. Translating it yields CASSIGWGQGNGKNIQYF.

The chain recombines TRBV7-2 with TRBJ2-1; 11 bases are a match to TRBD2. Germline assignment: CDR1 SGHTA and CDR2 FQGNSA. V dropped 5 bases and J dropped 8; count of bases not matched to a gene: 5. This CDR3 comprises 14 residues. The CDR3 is CASSPRLAGHEQFF. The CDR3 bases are TGTGCCAGCAGCCCCCGACTAGCGGGACATGAGCAGTTCTTC.

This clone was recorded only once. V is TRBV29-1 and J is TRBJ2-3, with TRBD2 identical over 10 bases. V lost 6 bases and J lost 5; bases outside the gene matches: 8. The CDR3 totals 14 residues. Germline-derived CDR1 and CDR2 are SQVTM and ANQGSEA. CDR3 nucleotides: TGCAGCGTAAACCAAGCGGGGGGGATAGATACGCAGTATTTT. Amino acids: CSVNQAGGIDTQYF.

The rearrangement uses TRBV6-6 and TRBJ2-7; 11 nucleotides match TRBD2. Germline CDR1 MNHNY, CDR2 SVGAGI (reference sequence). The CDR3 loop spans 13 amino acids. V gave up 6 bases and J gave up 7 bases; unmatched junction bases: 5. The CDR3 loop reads CASRLAGAPEQYF. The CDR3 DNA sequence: TGTGCCAGCAGACTAGCGGGAGCACCTGAGCAGTACTTC.

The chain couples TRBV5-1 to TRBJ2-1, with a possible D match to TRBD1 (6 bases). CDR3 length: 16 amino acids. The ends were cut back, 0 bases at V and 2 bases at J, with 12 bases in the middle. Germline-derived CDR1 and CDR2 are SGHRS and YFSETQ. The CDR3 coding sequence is TGCGCCAGCAGCTTGGGGACAGTCGGGCCCTACAATGAGCAGTTCTTC. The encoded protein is CASSLGTVGPYNEQFF.

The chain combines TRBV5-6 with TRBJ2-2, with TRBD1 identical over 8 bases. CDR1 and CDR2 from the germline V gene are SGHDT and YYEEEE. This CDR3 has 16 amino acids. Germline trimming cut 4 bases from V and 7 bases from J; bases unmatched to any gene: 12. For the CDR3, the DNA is TGTGCCAGCAGCCAAACAGGGGGAAGTAAAGGCGGGGAGCTGTTTTTT. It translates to CASSQTGGSKGGELFF.

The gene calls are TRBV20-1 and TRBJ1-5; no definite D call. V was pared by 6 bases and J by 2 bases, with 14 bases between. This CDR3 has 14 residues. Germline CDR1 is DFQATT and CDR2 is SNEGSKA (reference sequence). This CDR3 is CSASQVVGNQPQHF. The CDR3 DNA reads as TGCAGTGCCAGTCAGGTAGTAGGCAATCAGCCCCAGCATTTT.

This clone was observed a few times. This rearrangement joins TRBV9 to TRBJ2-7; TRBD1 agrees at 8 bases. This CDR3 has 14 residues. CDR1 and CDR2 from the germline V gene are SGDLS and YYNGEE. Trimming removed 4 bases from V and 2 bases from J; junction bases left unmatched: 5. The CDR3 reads CASSPGGWTYEQYF. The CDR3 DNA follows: TGTGCCAGCAGCCCAGGGGGCTGGACCTACGAGCAGTACTTC.